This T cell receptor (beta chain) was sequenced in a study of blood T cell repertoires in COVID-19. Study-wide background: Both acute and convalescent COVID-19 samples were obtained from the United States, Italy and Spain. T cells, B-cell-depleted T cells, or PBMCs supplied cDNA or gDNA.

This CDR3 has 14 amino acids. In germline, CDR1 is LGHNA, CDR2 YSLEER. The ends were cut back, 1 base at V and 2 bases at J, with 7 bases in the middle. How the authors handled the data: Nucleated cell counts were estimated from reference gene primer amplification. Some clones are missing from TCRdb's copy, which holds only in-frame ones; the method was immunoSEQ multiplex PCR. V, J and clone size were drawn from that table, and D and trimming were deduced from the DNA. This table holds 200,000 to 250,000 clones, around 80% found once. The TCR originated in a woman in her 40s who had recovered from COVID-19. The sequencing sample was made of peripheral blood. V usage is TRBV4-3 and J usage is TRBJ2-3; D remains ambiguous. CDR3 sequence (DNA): TGCGCCAGCAGCCAAGGTCGGTTCACAGATACGCAGTATTTT. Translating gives CASSQGRFTDTQYF.